One and the same sample provided the 11 T cell receptor beta chains below, sequenced in a study of OX40 agonist ivuxolimab in advanced cancers. TCRdb's copy holds only in-frame clones and misses some; the assay was immunoSEQ multiplex PCR. The sample has roughly 70,000 clones; roughly 85% are singletons. This specimen was CD4+ or CD8+ T cells sorted from blood, taken in a trial of the OX40 agonist ivuxolimab. The receptors come from an adult with an advanced solid tumor such as melanoma, head and neck, liver or kidney cancer.

This clone was seen once. The chain employs TRBV28 and TRBJ1-1, with D maybe TRBD1 (5 bases). In germline, CDR1 is MDHEN, CDR2 SYDVKM. Trimming left V 10 bases short and J 2 bases short, with 17 bases between. CDR3 length: 14 residues. In nucleotides, the CDR3 is TGTGCCATCGGGGCCGGGCCCCCAAACACTGAAGCTTTCTTT. This codes for CAIGAGPPNTEAFF.

This rearrangement joins TRBV7-9 to TRBJ2-2; 8 bases agree with TRBD2. CDR3 length: 15 amino acids. Trimming cost V 1 base and J 8 bases; bases outside gene matches: 6. Germline CDR1 and CDR2: SEHNR and FQNEAQ (reference sequence). CDR3 DNA: TGTGCCAGCAGCTTAGTGACGGGAGGGCCTGGGGAGCTGTTTTTT. It translates to CASSLVTGGPGELFF.

V gene TRBV7-2 combines with J gene TRBJ2-7, with 10 bases fitting TRBD2. Germline CDR1 SGHTA, CDR2 FQGNSA. V gave up 5 bases and J gave up 3 bases; unmatched junction bases: 16. CDR3 size: 18 residues. The CDR3 here is CASSGRSGRGPYYYEQYF. Written as DNA, the CDR3 is TGTGCCAGCAGCGGACGAAGCGGGAGGGGGCCCTACTACTACGAGCAGTACTTC.

V is TRBV18 and J is TRBJ1-1; a possible D gene is TRBD1 (6 bases). The CDR3 has 15 amino acids. The ends were cut back, 2 bases at V and 8 bases at J, with 18 bases in the middle. Germline V gene data show CDR1 as KGHSH and CDR2 as LQKENI. The chain's CDR3 is CASSPSPDSQSEAFF. CDR3 DNA sequence: TGTGCCAGCTCACCATCCCCGGACAGCCAGAGCGAAGCTTTCTTT.

The chain links TRBV2 to TRBJ2-1; 12 bases agree with TRBD2. V shed 4 bases, J shed 3 bases, and the junction held 4 bases outside the gene matches. This CDR3 region has 16 residues. Germline CDR1 is SNHLY and CDR2 is FYNNEI. The CDR3 is CASSVMTSGSYNEQFF. DNA of the CDR3: TGTGCCAGCAGTGTAATGACTAGCGGGAGCTACAATGAGCAGTTCTTC.

V usage is TRBV29-1 and J usage is TRBJ2-3; D not certain. The V gene's germline CDR1 is SQVTM and CDR2 ANQGSEA. Trimming took off 4 bases at V and 1 base at J, with 6 bases between the two ends. The CDR3 length is 12 residues. The CDR3 DNA sequence: TGCAGCGTTGGTGGGCGCACAGATACGCAGTATTTT. Protein: CSVGGRTDTQYF.

V usage is TRBV7-2 and J usage is TRBJ2-1; no clear D gene. Germline assignment: CDR1 SGHTA and CDR2 FQGNSA. This CDR3 has 15 amino acids. The V and J ends lost 1 base and 0 bases respectively, with 7 bases between them. CDR3 protein: CASSLVTSSYNEQFF. As DNA, the CDR3 is TGTGCCAGCAGCTTAGTCACGAGCTCCTACAATGAGCAGTTCTTC.

V usage is TRBV29-1 and J usage is TRBJ2-3; 8 bases fit TRBD1. Unmatched junction bases numbered 10, after V lost 3 bases and J lost 2 bases. The CDR3 has 16 residues. CDR1 is SQVTM and CDR2 is ANQGSEA in the germline V gene. CDR3 nucleotide sequence: TGCAGCGTTGAGGATAGAGGGACAGGACCCACAGATACGCAGTATTTT. Translated, it gives CSVEDRGTGPTDTQYF.

The V gene is TRBV7-2, the J gene TRBJ1-1, with 8 bases identical to TRBD1. V lost 3 bases, J lost 3 bases, and 6 bases stayed unmatched. Germline CDR1 and CDR2: SGHTA and FQGNSA. This CDR3 has 15 residues. In nucleotides, the CDR3 is TGTGCCAGCAGCTTTCAGGGGGCATGGGACACTGAAGCTTTCTTT. Protein product: CASSFQGAWDTEAFF.

In nucleotides, the CDR3 is TGTGCCAGCGGGCGGAACACCGGGGAGCTGTTTTTT. Its protein product is CASGRNTGELFF. The chain recombines TRBV7-2 with TRBJ2-2; D is unclear. The V gene lost 8 bases and the J gene lost 1 base, with 5 bases spanning the gap. The CDR3 extends over 12 amino acids. The V gene's germline CDR1 is SGHTA and CDR2 FQGNSA.

This chain uses TRBV18 with TRBJ2-1, with TRBD2 matching 7 bases. CDR1 KGHSH and CDR2 LQKENI come from the germline V gene. This CDR3 has 16 residues. J lost 2 bases, V lost 3 bases, and 7 bases had no gene match. CDR3 nucleotide sequence: TGTGCCAGCTCACCGGAGCGGGGTTTGACCTACAATGAGCAGTTCTTC. It is translated as CASSPERGLTYNEQFF.